A single sample is the source of the 17 T cell receptor beta chains below, sequenced in a study of blood T cell repertoires in COVID-19. This table comes from immunoSEQ multiplex PCR, and its TCRdb copy is limited to in-frame clones, with some not included. The repertoire holds fewer than 350,000 clones, approximately 90% seen once, with under 2.5% in the top ten. Sequenced sample: PBMCs or T cells enriched from blood (not recorded which). These receptors came from an older woman in a cohort exposed to, infected with or recovered from COVID-19 (not recorded which).

V gene TRBV19 combines with J gene TRBJ2-4; 13 bases match TRBD2. CDR3 length: 17 amino acids. Per germline, CDR1 LNHDA and CDR2 SQIVND (reference sequence). The ends lost 5 bases at V and 0 bases at J; junction bases unmatched: 4. For the CDR3, the DNA is TGTGCCAGTAGTTCCGGGACTAGCGGGGTAGCCAAAAACATTCAGTACTTC. The encoded protein is CASSSGTSGVAKNIQYF.

V and J are TRBV5-1 and TRBJ2-6; 7 bases map to TRBD1. V was clipped by 0 bases and J by 2 bases; unmatched bases: 14. Germline V gene sequence: CDR1 SGHRS, CDR2 YFSETQ. The CDR3 sequence is 20 residues long. As DNA, the CDR3 is TGCGCCAGCAGCTTGGCCGAGGGGGCCTTAAATCCCACTGGGGCCAACGTCCTGACTTTC. Its protein is CASSLAEGALNPTGANVLTF.

This sequence joins TRBV7-2 and TRBJ2-3, with 8 bases identical to TRBD2. Germline V gives CDR1 SGHTA, CDR2 FQGNSA. Trimming at V came to 3 bases and at J to 2 bases, leaving 4 bases not matched to a gene. There are 15 residues in the CDR3. The CDR3 region has the DNA TGTGCCAGCAGCTTTTTGCGGGGGGACACAGATACGCAGTATTTT. The encoded protein is CASSFLRGDTDTQYF.

The chain has TRBV2 and TRBJ1-6; no clear D. V was cut by 6 bases and J by 8 bases, with 17 bases left in between. Germline-derived CDR1 and CDR2 are SNHLY and FYNNEI. This CDR3 is built from 15 residues. The CDR3 DNA reads TGTGCCAGCAGGGCCCAGATCATGATCGATTCACCCCTCCACTTT. It codes for CASRAQIMIDSPLHF. Based on the CDR3 plus reference TRBV2 and TRBJ1-6, the full variable domain is EPEVTQTPSHQVTQMGQEVILRCVPISNHLYFYWYRQILGQKVEFLVSFYNNEISEKSEIFDDQFSVERPDGSNFTLKIRSTKLEDSAMYFCASRAQIMIDSPLHFGNGTRLTVT.

V and J are TRBV4-1 and TRBJ1-2; D is ambiguous. Trimming removed 0 bases from V and 4 bases from J, with 9 bases in between. This CDR3 comprises 14 residues. Looked up from germline, CDR1 is MGHRA and CDR2 is YSYEKL. The CDR3 reads CASSQDRSSYGYTF. CDR3 bases: TGCGCCAGCAGCCAAGATCGTTCCTCCTATGGCTACACCTTC.

This chain links TRBV2 with TRBJ1-2; D ambiguous. CDR1 and CDR2 from the germline V gene are SNHLY and FYNNEI. This CDR3 comprises 13 residues. V gave up 0 bases and J gave up 5 bases, with 7 bases separating them. The CDR3 sequence: CASSEAGRYGYTF. In DNA, the CDR3 is TGTGCCAGCAGTGAAGCTGGCAGGTATGGCTACACCTTC.

CDR3 region: CASSPLEASTGELFF. The CDR3 bases are TGTGCCAGCTCACCTCTCGAAGCGAGCACCGGGGAGCTGTTTTTT. The chain joins TRBV18 to TRBJ2-2, with D unresolved. Germline V CDR1 and CDR2: KGHSH, LQKENI. Deletions cut 3 bases from V and 4 bases from J, with 12 bases between. This CDR3 contains 15 residues.

The chain links TRBV5-8 to TRBJ2-7; 12 positions match TRBD2. CDR3 length: 15 amino acids. Trimming took 5 bases from V and 1 from J; bases not matched to a gene: 4. Germline-derived CDR1 and CDR2 are SGHTS and YDEGEE. CDR3 protein: CASSPTSGRSYEQYF. CDR3 sequence (DNA): TGTGCCAGCAGTCCTACTAGCGGGAGGTCCTACGAGCAGTACTTC.

The gene calls are TRBV29-1 and TRBJ2-3, with 8 positions matching TRBD2. V trimming: 0 bases; J trimming: 2 bases; junction bases outside the gene matches: 4. Germline values: CDR1 SQVTM, CDR2 ANQGSEA. The CDR3 is 15 amino acids. CDR3 coding DNA: TGCAGCGTTGAAGATCGGGGGGGAGCCACAGATACGCAGTATTTT. Translation gives CSVEDRGGATDTQYF.

The chain is built from TRBV30 and TRBJ1-1, with 11 bases that match TRBD1. Germline V gene sequence: CDR1 GTSNPN, CDR2 SVGIG (reference sequence). V was pared by 7 bases and J by 3 bases, with 4 bases of the junction left unmatched. There are 13 residues in the CDR3. CDR3 loop: CALGQGVDTEAFF. In DNA, the CDR3 is TGTGCCTTGGGACAGGGGGTTGACACTGAAGCTTTCTTT. The complete variable domain, with remaining parts taken from reference TRBV30 and TRBJ1-1, reads SQTIHQWPATLVQPVGSPLSLECTVEGTSNPNLYWYRQAAGRGLQLLFYSVGIGQISSEVPQNLSASRPQDRQFILSSKKLLLSDSGFYLCALGQGVDTEAFFGQGTRLTVV.

CDR3 nucleotide sequence: TGTGCCAGCAGCTTAGCAGGTAGCCGGGACTCCCTATACAATGAGCAGTTCTTC. This sequence encodes CASSLAGSRDSLYNEQFF. V is TRBV7-9 and J is TRBJ2-1; TRBD2 might be the D (6 bases). Germline CDR1 SEHNR, CDR2 FQNEAQ (reference sequence). The V end lost 0 bases, the J end lost 4 bases, and 19 bases lay between the germline ends. This CDR3 contains 18 residues. The entire variable domain, with the rest obtained from reference TRBV7-9 and TRBJ2-1, is as follows: DTGVSQNPRHKITKRGQNVTFRCDPISEHNRLYWYRQTLGQGPEFLTYFQNEAQLEKSRLLSDRFSAERPKGSFSTLEIQRTEQGDSAMYLCASSLAGSRDSLYNEQFFGPGTRLTVL.

This clone is a singleton in its sample. J is TRBJ2-5 and V is TRBV24-1; D uncertain. The CDR3 spans 13 residues. Germline V gene data show CDR1 as KGHDR and CDR2 as SFDVKD. V was cut by 4 bases and J by 1 base, with 6 bases left in between. The CDR3 nucleotides read TGTGCCACCAGTGAGGGCAGCCAAGAGACCCAGTACTTC. It specifies CATSEGSQETQYF.

The rearrangement uses TRBV23-1 and TRBJ2-1; TRBD2 agrees at 8 bases. TRBV23-1 falls under the ORF class, with uncertain function. The CDR3 covers 14 residues. V lost 8 bases and J lost 7; bases outside the gene matches: 10. The CDR3 protein is CASFLAGGGNEQFF. The CDR3 DNA is TGCGCCAGCTTCCTTGCGGGGGGAGGGAATGAGCAGTTCTTC.

The chain employs TRBV5-4 and TRBJ1-5; D is ambiguous. Trimming pared 7 bases from V and 1 base from J, leaving 9 bases between. The CDR3 runs to 13 residues. From germline, CDR1 is SGHNT and CDR2 YYREEE (reference sequence). CDR3 sequence reads: CASSEGSNQPQHF. CDR3 nucleotide sequence: TGTGCCAGCTCGGAGGGAAGCAATCAGCCCCAGCATTTT.

CDR3 coding DNA: TGTGCCACCAACCATGGGGGGGCAGATTCACCCCTCCACTTT. This sequence encodes CATNHGGADSPLHF. The chain links TRBV11-2 to TRBJ1-6; weak D call: TRBD1 (6 bases). The CDR3 extends over 14 amino acids. CDR1 and CDR2 (germline): SGHAT, FQNNGV. Deletions cut 10 bases from V and 8 bases from J, with 18 bases between.

This clone appeared once. The chain recombines TRBV2 with TRBJ1-2, with D possibly being TRBD1 (6 bases). V lost 1 base, J lost 3 bases, and 15 bases lay in between. Germline V gives CDR1 SNHLY, CDR2 FYNNEI. CDR3 size: 16 residues. CDR3 coding DNA: TGTGCCAGCAGTGAAGTCCCGGGACACCCCCACTATGGCTACACCTTC. Translation gives CASSEVPGHPHYGYTF.

The rearrangement uses TRBV5-1 and TRBJ2-5, with a tentative D call TRBD2 (7 bases). Germline V gene sequence: CDR1 SGHRS, CDR2 YFSETQ. V was clipped by 2 bases and J by 2 bases, with 10 bases between them. The CDR3 is 14 residues long. The CDR3: CASSLGGGQETQYF. DNA for the CDR3: TGCGCCAGCAGCTTAGGGGGGGGTCAAGAGACCCAGTACTTC.